This TCR beta chain was found in a study of T cell changes during pregnancy in multiple sclerosis. This CDR3 has 15 amino acids. Per germline, CDR1 SGHTA and CDR2 FQGNSA. V lost 2 bases, J lost 4 bases, and 7 bases stayed unmatched. Some clones are missing from TCRdb's copy, which holds only in-frame ones; the method was immunoSEQ multiplex PCR. The table has 69,000 or so clones, about 91% seen once. The genes are TRBV7-2 and TRBJ1-2, with 7 positions matching TRBD1. Specimen: CD4+ T cells from peripheral blood mononuclear cells, collected in the third trimester of pregnancy. The sequence was obtained from a female donor in good health, enrolled as a control in a pregnancy study. The CDR3 loop is CASSLIRDSGYGYTF. In nucleotides, the CDR3 is TGTGCCAGCAGCTTAATTCGGGACAGTGGCTATGGCTACACCTTC.